These T cell receptor beta chains were read from a single sample in a study of neurological immune-mediated disorders. From the 5' RACE reads, TCRdb called clonotypes with MiXCR, one entry per CDR3 protein. The sample contains about 30,000 distinct CDR3 sequences, approximately 5% of which appear only once. Material: CD4+ T cells from blood. The receptors come from a woman in her 50s in good health. Each CDR3 is given with its conserved first and last residue. The D gene is left open where the match is weak. Only some rows state a clone size, as once, few, many or a class for expanded clones.

TRBD1 TRBJ2-1 many TRBV7-3 CASSPGQGWYNEQFF TGTGCCAGCAGCCCGGGACAGGGATGGTACAATGAGCAGTTCTTC
- TRBJ2-7 many TRBV20-1 CSAGGQGGIYEQYF TGCAGTGCTGGGGGGCAGGGGGGGATCTACGAGCAGTACTTC
- TRBJ2-5 many TRBV3-1 CASSPQGYGSHGETQYF TGTGCCAGCAGCCCCCAGGGTTATGGATCCCACGGAGAGACCCAGTACTTC
TRBD1 TRBJ1-6 many TRBV20-1 CSANEPGQGNSPLHF TGCAGTGCGAATGAACCGGGACAGGGTAATTCACCCCTCCACTTT
- TRBJ1-2 many TRBV27 CASAQEGWVGGYTF TGTGCCAGCGCCCAGGAAGGATGGGTTGGTGGCTACACCTTC
TRBD2 TRBJ2-7 many TRBV7-9 CASSLYPPRTSGIYEQYF TGTGCCAGCAGCTTATACCCCCCTAGGACTAGCGGGATTTACGAGCAGTACTTC
- TRBJ2-6 many TRBV7-9 CASSLAGANVLTF TGTGCCAGCAGCCTTGCTGGGGCCAACGTCCTGACTTTC
TRBD1 TRBJ1-1 many TRBV2 CASNYRGDTEAFF TGTGCCAGCAACTACAGGGGCGACACTGAAGCTTTCTTT
TRBD1 TRBJ1-5 - TRBV7-2 CASSTQGGRNQPQHF TGTGCCAGCAGCACCCAGGGGGGACGGAATCAGCCCCAGCATTTT
TRBD2 TRBJ2-6 few TRBV6-1 CASAQASGSTGANVLTF TGTGCCAGCGCCCAAGCCAGCGGGAGTACTGGGGCCAACGTCCTGACTTTC